This record covers a single T cell receptor beta chain. TCRdb's table, derived via immunoSEQ multiplex PCR, lists solely in-frame clones and lacks some. The sample contains some 8,400 clones, approximately 80% of which appear only once. This normal breast sample came from a site roughly 2-4.5 cm away from the tumor. This record comes from a study of early stage breast cancer tumors. CDR3 size: 16 residues. Germline V gene sequence: CDR1 LGHNT, CDR2 FRNRAP. V was cut by 0 bases and J by 1 base, with 12 bases left in between. This clonotype originated in a person aged 55 to 69 with breast cancer. Sequenced: normal breast tissue next to the tumor. The chain couples TRBV12-5 to TRBJ1-2; the D gene is possibly TRBD1 (5 bases). The DNA for the CDR3 is TGTGCTAGTGGTTTGGTATCGTACAGGTATAACTATGGCTACACCTTC. It translates to CASGLVSYRYNYGYTF.